The 13 T cell receptor beta chains below all came from one sample that was sequenced in a study of patients and donors after allogeneic stem cell transplantation. TCRdb reprocessed the RT-PCR reads with MiXCR, giving one entry per CDR3 protein. The sample has roughly 880,000 distinct CDR3 sequences; approximately 19% are singletons. The sequenced material came from blood, either unsorted or a sorted T cell fraction (not recorded which). These receptors all come from a human donor who was either an allogeneic HSCT recipient or a stem cell or donor lymphocyte infusion donor (not recorded which). It is not recorded whose cells these are; they may come from a transplant donor.

This clonotype was counted at least ten times. The chain links TRBV5-1 to TRBJ1-1; 11 nucleotides line up with TRBD1. The CDR3 length is 17 residues. Looked up from germline, CDR1 is SGHRS and CDR2 is YFSETQ. The V and J ends lost 0 bases and 1 base, in that order; junction bases with no gene match: 5. CDR3 nucleotides: TGCGCCAGCAGCTTGGTGTGGACAGGGGGCTCGAACACTGAAGCTTTCTTT. Translating it yields CASSLVWTGGSNTEAFF.

The chain joins TRBV27 to TRBJ2-1; no firm D call. V dropped 2 bases and J dropped 2 bases, with 13 bases sitting between them. The CDR3 consists of 16 residues. The germline CDR1 and CDR2 sequences are MNHEY and SMNVEV (reference sequence). CDR3: CASSLTPEGTYNEQFF. The CDR3 DNA reads TGTGCCAGCAGTTTAACGCCGGAAGGAACCTACAATGAGCAGTTCTTC.

The table lists this clonotype with a few counts. The J gene is TRBJ1-2, the V gene TRBV24-1; 7 bases map to TRBD1. The CDR3 length is 14 residues. CDR1 and CDR2 from the germline V gene are KGHDR and SFDVKD. J was trimmed by 4 bases and V by 2 bases; bases with no gene match: 3. CDR3 in amino acids: CATSDSAGGYGYTF. The CDR3 region has the DNA TGTGCCACCAGTGATTCCGCAGGGGGCTATGGCTACACCTTC.

The chain couples TRBV12-3 or TRBV12-4 to TRBJ2-7; D possibly corresponds to TRBD2 (5 bases). This CDR3 spans 13 amino acids. V lost 4 bases and J 4 bases, leaving 11 bases between the germline ends. The CDR3 DNA is TGTGCCAGCAGTTCTCGGGGTAGGTACGAGCAGTACTTC. Residues: CASSSRGRYEQYF.

The genes are TRBV7-9 and TRBJ2-5, with 8 nucleotides matching TRBD2. The length of the CDR3 is 16 residues. Germline values: CDR1 SEHNR, CDR2 FQNEAQ (reference sequence). Unmatched junction bases numbered 9, after V lost 3 bases and J lost 3 bases. The CDR3 region is CASSFLSGREKETQYF. The CDR3, as DNA: TGTGCCAGCAGCTTCTTAAGCGGGAGAGAAAAAGAGACCCAGTACTTC.

The chain combines TRBV24-1 with TRBJ2-3; 14 nucleotides line up with TRBD2. The CDR3 length is 16 residues. Germline CDR1 and CDR2: KGHDR and SFDVKD. V lost 7 bases to trimming and J lost 1 base; unmatched junction nucleotides: 3. The CDR3 coding sequence is TGTGCCACCAGCGGACTAGCGGGAGGCGGCACAGATACGCAGTATTTT. Protein product: CATSGLAGGGTDTQYF.

V usage is TRBV6-5 and J usage is TRBJ2-2, with D possibly called TRBD1 or TRBD2 (5 bases each). The CDR3 has 16 amino acids. Trimming stripped 4 bases from V and 6 bases from J, with 18 bases between. CDR1 is MNHEY and CDR2 is SVGAGI in the germline V gene. In nucleotides, the CDR3 is TGTGCCAGCAGTTGGAGTCGGGGCACCGGTCCCGGGGAGCTGTTTTTT. This codes for CASSWSRGTGPGELFF.

The chain employs TRBV7-2 and TRBJ2-1, with TRBD2 as a possible D gene (6 bases). Looked up from germline, CDR1 is SGHTA and CDR2 is FQGNSA. Trimming stripped 5 bases from V and 7 bases from J, with 15 bases between. This CDR3 comprises 14 residues. The CDR3 here is CASSAGLPGNEQFF. In DNA, the CDR3 is TGTGCCAGCAGCGCGGGACTCCCTGGGAATGAGCAGTTCTTC.

There are many counts of this clonotype. The rearrangement links TRBV24-1 to TRBJ2-1; the match to TRBD2 covers 10 bases. V was pared by 1 base and J by 4 bases, with 6 bases of the junction left unmatched. The CDR3 is made up of 17 amino acids. Germline V gene lookup returns CDR1 KGHDR and CDR2 SFDVKD. This chain's CDR3 is CATSDFRAGGMYNEQFF. DNA for the CDR3: TGTGCCACCAGTGATTTTCGAGCGGGAGGGATGTACAATGAGCAGTTCTTC.

This clonotype came up a few times. V usage is TRBV11-2 and J usage is TRBJ2-1, with a weak D call TRBD2 (6 bases). The V end lost 3 bases, the J end lost 10 bases, and 13 bases lay between the germline ends. Germline lookup yields CDR1 SGHAT and CDR2 FQNNGV. The CDR3 spans 13 residues. The CDR3 is CASSLGGLKEQFF. CDR3 in DNA: TGTGCCAGCAGCTTGGGGGGTCTGAAGGAGCAGTTCTTC.

J is TRBJ2-1 and V is TRBV9; TRBD1 matches at 11 bases. The V gene's germline CDR1 is SGDLS and CDR2 YYNGEE. V shed 4 bases and J 0 bases; nucleotides not matched to a gene: 12. The CDR3 extends over 19 amino acids. Here the CDR3 reads CASSLPGTGGSGSYNEQFF. The CDR3 nucleotides are TGTGCCAGCAGCCTTCCGGGGACAGGGGGTAGCGGCTCCTACAATGAGCAGTTCTTC.

The rearrangement joins TRBV20-1 to TRBJ2-7; D perhaps matches TRBD1 (5 bases). Germline values: CDR1 DFQATT, CDR2 SNEGSKA (reference sequence). This CDR3 has 13 residues. V dropped 4 bases and J dropped 4 bases, with 14 bases sitting between them. CDR3 DNA sequence: TGCAGTGCTATTCGCCAGGGTGTTTACGAGCAGTACTTC. It encodes CSAIRQGVYEQYF.

This clonotype was counted only a few times. This chain uses TRBV12-3 or TRBV12-4 with TRBJ2-2; tentatively, D is TRBD2 (5 bases). CDR3 length equals 15 residues. Trimming removed 2 bases from V and 5 bases from J, with 12 bases in between. Written as DNA, the CDR3 is TGTGCCAGCAGTTTATCGGGGTTAGGGACCGGGGAGCTGTTTTTT. Amino acid sequence: CASSLSGLGTGELFF.